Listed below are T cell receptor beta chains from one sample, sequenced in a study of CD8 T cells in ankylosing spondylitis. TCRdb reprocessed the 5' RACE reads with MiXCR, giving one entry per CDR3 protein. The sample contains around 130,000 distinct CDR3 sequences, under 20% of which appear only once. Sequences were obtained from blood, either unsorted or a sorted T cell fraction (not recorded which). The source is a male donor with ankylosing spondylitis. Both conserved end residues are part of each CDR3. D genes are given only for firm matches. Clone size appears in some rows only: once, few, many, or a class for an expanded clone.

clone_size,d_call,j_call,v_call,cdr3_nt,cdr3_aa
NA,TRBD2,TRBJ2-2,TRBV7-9,TGTGCCAGCAGCTTATATAGCGGGGGCACCGGGGAGCTGTTTTTT,CASSLYSGGTGELFF
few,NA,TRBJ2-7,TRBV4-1,TGCGCCAGCAGCCACAGTGATCCCTACGAGCAGTACTTC,CASSHSDPYEQYF
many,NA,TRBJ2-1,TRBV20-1,TGCAGTGCTAGAGCTGGGGGGCTCTACAATGAGCAGTTCTTC,CSARAGGLYNEQFF
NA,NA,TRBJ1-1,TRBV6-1,TGTGCCAGCAAGGTCCCTCTTGAGTCTGAAGCTTTCTTT,CASKVPLESEAFF
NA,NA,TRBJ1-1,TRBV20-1,TGCAGTGCTAGAGATTGGGGTGAGGGAGAAGCTTTCTTT,CSARDWGEGEAFF
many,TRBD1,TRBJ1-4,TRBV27,TGTGCCAGCAGTTCTCGGGACAGGGGGCGATATGAAAAACTGTTTTTT,CASSSRDRGRYEKLFF
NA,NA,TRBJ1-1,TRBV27,TGTGCCAGCAGTTTATCGCCCCAAGGACGGTGGAACACTGAAGCTTTCTTT,CASSLSPQGRWNTEAFF
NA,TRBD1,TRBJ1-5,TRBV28,TGTGCCAGCAGGTTAGGGGGACAGGGAGGCCGTCAGCCCCAGCATTTT,CASRLGGQGGRQPQHF
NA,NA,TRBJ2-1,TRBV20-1,TGCAGTGCCGGGGACAATGAGCAGTTCTTC,CSAGDNEQFF
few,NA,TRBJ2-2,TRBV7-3,TGTGCCAGCAGCTTCTACCGGCAGGGGCTGTACACCGGGGAGCTGTTTTTT,CASSFYRQGLYTGELFF
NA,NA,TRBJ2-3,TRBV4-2,TGTGCCAGCAGCCAAGAAACTAGCACAGATACGCAGTATTTT,CASSQETSTDTQYF
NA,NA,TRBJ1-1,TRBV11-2,TGTGCCAGCAGCCCCCCCGGGGCTGAAGCTTTCTTT,CASSPPGAEAFF
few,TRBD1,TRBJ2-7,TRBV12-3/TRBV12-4,TGTGCCAGCAGCCCAATCACGGCAGGGGGTTACGAGCAGTACTTC,CASSPITAGGYEQYF
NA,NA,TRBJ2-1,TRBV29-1,TGCAGCGTGGCTGACCCCAATGAGCAGTTCTTC,CSVADPNEQFF
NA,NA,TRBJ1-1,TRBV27,TGTGCCAGCAGATGGGGTACTGAAGCTTTCTTT,CASRWGTEAFF
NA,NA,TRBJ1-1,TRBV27,TGTGCCAGCAGTCTAGGGGACCCGATGGCTGAAGCTTTCTTT,CASSLGDPMAEAFF
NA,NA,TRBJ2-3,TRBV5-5,TGTGCCAGCAGCTTATCGTCCAGGGAGGTAGATACGCAGTATTTT,CASSLSSREVDTQYF
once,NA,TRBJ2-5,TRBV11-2,TGTGCCAGCAGCTTAGCGATTAGCGGCCAAGAGACCCAGTACTTC,CASSLAISGQETQYF
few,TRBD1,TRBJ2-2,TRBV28,TGTGCCAGCAGTTCCTGGGACAGGGGCGCGAACACCGGGGAGCTGTTTTTT,CASSSWDRGANTGELFF
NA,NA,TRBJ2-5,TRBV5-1,TGCGCCAGCAGCTTGTGGCAGGGTCAAGAGACCCAGTACTTC,CASSLWQGQETQYF
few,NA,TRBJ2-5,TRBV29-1,TGCAGCGTTGACGCCCCGGGCTCCCGGCAAGAGACCCAGTACTTC,CSVDAPGSRQETQYF
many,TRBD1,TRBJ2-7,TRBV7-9,TGTGCCAGCAGTTCCGACAGGGGCTACGAGCAGTACTTC,CASSSDRGYEQYF
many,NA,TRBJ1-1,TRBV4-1,TGCGCCAGCAGCCAGCAGACGCGTAACACTGAAGCTTTCTTT,CASSQQTRNTEAFF
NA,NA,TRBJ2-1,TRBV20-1,TGCAGTGCTGGGGACTGGGCAGATTACAATGAGCAGTTCTTC,CSAGDWADYNEQFF
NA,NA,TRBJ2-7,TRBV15,TGTGCCACCAGCAGAGGGGTGGGGGAAACCTACGAGCAGTACTTC,CATSRGVGETYEQYF
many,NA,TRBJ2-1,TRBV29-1,TGCAGCGTTGACGCGGGCGCCTACAATGAGCAGTTCTTC,CSVDAGAYNEQFF
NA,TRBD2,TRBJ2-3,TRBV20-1,TGCAGTGCTAGAGATGTCGCGGCGGGAGTAGATACGCAGTATTTT,CSARDVAAGVDTQYF
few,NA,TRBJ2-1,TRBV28,TGTGCCAGCAGACCAGACCACAATGAGCAGTTCTTC,CASRPDHNEQFF
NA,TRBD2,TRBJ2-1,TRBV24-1,TGTGCCACCAGTGAACATGAGCGGGAGCCCTCCTACAATGAGCAGTTCTTC,CATSEHEREPSYNEQFF
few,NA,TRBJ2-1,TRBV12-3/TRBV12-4,TGTGCCAGCAGTTTAGCCCAGGGTAAACTCTTC,CASSLAQGKLF